Below, 11 T cell receptor beta chains from the same sample are listed, as sequenced in a study of siplizumab effects on memory and regulatory T cells. Repertoires were generated with immunoSEQ multiplex PCR, while TCRdb's copy carries only in-frame clones and drops some. The table lists 100,000 or so clones, roughly 94% of them singletons. The specimen was non-Treg CD4+ T cells sorted from blood. All receptors derive from a human donor in good health.

The chain couples TRBV29-1 to TRBJ1-1, with D unclear. The CDR3 sequence is 13 residues long. The V gene's germline CDR1 is SQVTM and CDR2 ANQGSEA. The CDR3 region has the DNA TGCAGGGTCAATGGGGTGATGAACACTGAAGCTTTCTTT. This translates into CRVNGVMNTEAFF.

The chain recombines TRBV15 with TRBJ1-6; perhaps TRBD1 as D (6 bases). CDR1 LNHNV and CDR2 YYDKDF come from the germline V gene (reference sequence). This CDR3 has 15 amino acids. The V end lost 3 bases, the J end lost 7 bases, and 13 bases lay between the germline ends. The CDR3 sequence is CATSRSRGENSPLHF. CDR3 DNA sequence: TGTGCCACCAGCAGGAGCAGGGGAGAGAATTCACCCCTCCACTTT. Filled out from reference TRBV15 and TRBJ1-6, the complete variable domain reads DAMVIQNPRYQVTQFGKPVTLSCSQTLNHNVMYWYQQKSSQAPKLLFHYYDKDFNNEADTPDNFQSRRPNTSFCFLDIRSPGLGDTAMYLCATSRSRGENSPLHFGNGTRLTVT.

The rearrangement uses TRBV6-5 and TRBJ1-1; D is unresolved. This CDR3 has 13 residues. Germline V gives CDR1 MNHEY, CDR2 SVGAGI. Trimming stripped 10 bases from V and 4 bases from J, with 16 bases between. CDR3 nucleotide sequence: TGTGCCACCGGCAGAAGTATCTCCACTGAAGCTTTCTTT. Protein sequence: CATGRSISTEAFF.

The V gene is TRBV5-1, the J gene TRBJ2-5; TRBD1 agrees at 9 bases. CDR1 and CDR2 from the germline V gene are SGHRS and YFSETQ. There are 16 residues in the CDR3. Trimming cost V 4 bases and J 1 base; bases outside gene matches: 8. Here the CDR3 reads CASSGGQGRLQETQYF. DNA of the CDR3: TGCGCCAGCAGCGGGGGACAGGGAAGACTCCAAGAGACCCAGTACTTC.

This clone appeared once. The V and J genes are TRBV7-9 and TRBJ2-5, with D uncertain. Trimming cost V 5 bases and J 5 bases, with 12 bases left between them. CDR3 length: 13 residues. The V gene's germline CDR1 is SEHNR and CDR2 FQNEAQ (reference sequence). CDR3 nucleotides: TGTGCCAGCAGCCCCGATCCCACGGAGACCCAGTACTTC. Protein: CASSPDPTETQYF. The entire variable domain, with the rest obtained from reference TRBV7-9 and TRBJ2-5, is as follows: DTGVSQNPRHKITKRGQNVTFRCDPISEHNRLYWYRQTLGQGPEFLTYFQNEAQLEKSRLLSDRFSAERPKGSFSTLEIQRTEQGDSAMYLCASSPDPTETQYFGPGTRLLVL.

The chain has TRBV11-2 and TRBJ2-1; 9 positions agree with TRBD2. Germline lookup yields CDR1 SGHAT and CDR2 FQNNGV. The length of the CDR3 is 13 residues. The V and J ends lost 11 bases and 8 bases, in that order; junction bases with no gene match: 10. The CDR3 nucleotides are TGTGCCTCGTCCCTTAGCGGGAGACATGAGCAGTTCTTC. It translates to CASSLSGRHEQFF.

This clone was seen only a few times. The J gene is TRBJ2-2, the V gene TRBV6-5; D unresolved. V gave up 2 bases and J gave up 1 base, with 8 bases separating them. This CDR3 comprises 15 residues. Germline lookup yields CDR1 MNHEY and CDR2 SVGAGI. CDR3 sequence reads: CASSYGRLNTGELFF. DNA for the CDR3: TGTGCCAGCAGTTACGGACGGCTGAACACCGGGGAGCTGTTTTTT.

The chain recombines TRBV4-1 with TRBJ2-3, with 10 bases fitting TRBD2. V lost 4 bases to trimming and J lost 3 bases; unmatched junction nucleotides: 25. The germline gives CDR1 MGHRA, CDR2 YSYEKL. This CDR3 contains 22 residues. The CDR3 DNA follows: TGCGCCAGCAGCCTTACACCTATTAAAAAGCGGGAGGGCCAGAGGAGGACAGATACGCAGTATTTT. As protein: CASSLTPIKKREGQRRTDTQYF.

This clone showed up just once. J is TRBJ1-4 and V is TRBV5-4, with a possible D match to TRBD1 (5 bases). Germline V gene data show CDR1 as SGHNT and CDR2 as YYREEE (reference sequence). V lost 0 bases, J lost 6 bases, and 6 bases lay in between. The CDR3 consists of 13 residues. The CDR3 region has the DNA TGTGCCAGCAGCTTGGTGGGGGATGAAAAACTGTTTTTT. Translating it yields CASSLVGDEKLFF.

The chain recombines TRBV10-3 with TRBJ2-5; D is ambiguous. The CDR3 runs to 13 residues. The V end lost 10 bases, the J end lost 5 bases, and 17 bases lay between the germline ends. In germline, CDR1 is ENHRY, CDR2 SYGVKD. The CDR3 DNA reads as TGTGCCACCCACTTAAATGGCCACGAGACCCAGTACTTC. Residues: CATHLNGHETQYF.

The CDR3 reads CASTHYGTPDYEQYF. CDR3 sequence (DNA): TGCGCCAGCACTCATTACGGGACACCAGACTACGAGCAGTACTTC. The rearrangement links TRBV23-1 to TRBJ2-7; D possibly corresponds to TRBD1 (6 bases). TRBV23-1 is reported as an ORF; its role is uncertain. The CDR3 runs 15 residues. V was clipped by 7 bases and J by 3 bases, with 19 bases between them.